A selection of T cell receptor beta chains follows, all from one sample in a study of OX40 agonist ivuxolimab in advanced cancers. Here immunoSEQ multiplex PCR was the method, and the copy in TCRdb shows in-frame clones only, minus some. The table records about 100,000 clones, approximately 94% of them present only once. Material: CD4+ or CD8+ T cells sorted from blood, obtained in a trial of the OX40 agonist ivuxolimab. The source is an adult with an advanced solid tumor such as melanoma, head and neck, liver or kidney cancer. Both conserved end residues are part of each CDR3. The order of the fields is CDR3 length, clone size, D gene, V gene, J gene, CDR3 DNA, CDR3 protein. D genes are given only for firm matches. Clone size, where shown, is once, few, many, or a class for clones that have expanded.

cdr3_length: 14; clone_size: once; d_call: TRBD1; v_call: TRBV7-8; j_call: TRBJ1-4; cdr3_nt: TGTGCCAGCAAGAGGGGGCGTCTAAATGAAAAACTGTTTTTT; cdr3_aa: CASKRGRLNEKLFF
cdr3_length: 16; clone_size: few; d_call: TRBD2; v_call: TRBV2; j_call: TRBJ2-3; cdr3_nt: TGTGCCAGCAGTGAAGCGCTGGCGGGGGGGCCTCGTACGCAGTATTTT; cdr3_aa: CASSEALAGGPRTQYF
cdr3_length: 15; clone_size: NA; d_call: NA; v_call: TRBV4-3; j_call: TRBJ1-1; cdr3_nt: TGCGCCAGCAGCCAAGAGACAGTGGAGAACACTGAAGCTTTCTTT; cdr3_aa: CASSQETVENTEAFF
cdr3_length: 11; clone_size: once; d_call: NA; v_call: TRBV20-1; j_call: TRBJ2-3; cdr3_nt: TGCAGTGCTAGAGCTAAAGATACGCAGTATTTT; cdr3_aa: CSARAKDTQYF
cdr3_length: 13; clone_size: NA; d_call: NA; v_call: TRBV9; j_call: TRBJ1-2; cdr3_nt: TGTGCCAGCTCCCCCACCGAGGGGAACAGCTACACCTTC; cdr3_aa: CASSPTEGNSYTF
cdr3_length: 15; clone_size: NA; d_call: NA; v_call: TRBV28; j_call: TRBJ2-5; cdr3_nt: TGTGCCAGCAACCGACCGGGGTTGGGTTTAGAGACCCAGTACTTC; cdr3_aa: CASNRPGLGLETQYF
cdr3_length: 14; clone_size: NA; d_call: TRBD2; v_call: TRBV7-2; j_call: TRBJ2-7; cdr3_nt: TGTGCCAGCAGCCGGGAGGGGCCTCCCTACGAGCAGTACTTC; cdr3_aa: CASSREGPPYEQYF
cdr3_length: 13; clone_size: NA; d_call: NA; v_call: TRBV5-6; j_call: TRBJ1-1; cdr3_nt: TGTGCCAGCAGCCGACGACGTGAAGGTGAAGCTTTCTTT; cdr3_aa: CASSRRREGEAFF
cdr3_length: 15; clone_size: NA; d_call: NA; v_call: TRBV7-9; j_call: TRBJ1-2; cdr3_nt: TGTGCCAGCAGCAATGGAGGGACGGAGGGATATGGCTACACCTTC; cdr3_aa: CASSNGGTEGYGYTF
cdr3_length: 13; clone_size: NA; d_call: NA; v_call: TRBV28; j_call: TRBJ2-3; cdr3_nt: TGTGCCAGCAGTCCCGCTGCTCCGGATACGCAGTATTTT; cdr3_aa: CASSPAAPDTQYF
cdr3_length: 13; clone_size: NA; d_call: NA; v_call: TRBV5-1; j_call: TRBJ1-6; cdr3_nt: TGCGCCACCAGGGCTGGCGATAATTCACCCCTCCACTTT; cdr3_aa: CATRAGDNSPLHF
cdr3_length: 14; clone_size: NA; d_call: NA; v_call: TRBV11-2; j_call: TRBJ2-5; cdr3_nt: TGTGCCAGCAGCTTAGGGACCGACGGATTGACCCAGTACTTC; cdr3_aa: CASSLGTDGLTQYF
cdr3_length: 16; clone_size: NA; d_call: NA; v_call: TRBV5-4; j_call: TRBJ2-5; cdr3_nt: TGTGCCAGCAGCTTGGCGCCATATTTGTACCAAGAGACCCAGTACTTC; cdr3_aa: CASSLAPYLYQETQYF
cdr3_length: 16; clone_size: NA; d_call: TRBD2; v_call: TRBV19; j_call: TRBJ2-5; cdr3_nt: TGTGCCAGTAGTATTAGGATGACTAGCGGGAGAGAGACCCAGTACTTC; cdr3_aa: CASSIRMTSGRETQYF
cdr3_length: 13; clone_size: few; d_call: TRBD1; v_call: TRBV30; j_call: TRBJ1-5; cdr3_nt: TGTGCCTGTACGACAGGGGGCAATCAGCCCCAGCATTTT; cdr3_aa: CACTTGGNQPQHF
cdr3_length: 14; clone_size: few; d_call: TRBD1; v_call: TRBV11-2; j_call: TRBJ2-7; cdr3_nt: TGTGCCAGCAGCTTAGAACCAGGGGGCTACGAGCAGTACTTC; cdr3_aa: CASSLEPGGYEQYF
cdr3_length: 15; clone_size: once; d_call: NA; v_call: TRBV7-2; j_call: TRBJ2-7; cdr3_nt: TGTGCCAGCAGCTTAGGAACTAGCCCTTTCTACGAGCAGTACTTC; cdr3_aa: CASSLGTSPFYEQYF
cdr3_length: 14; clone_size: NA; d_call: NA; v_call: TRBV28; j_call: TRBJ1-2; cdr3_nt: TGTGCCAGCAGTTTAAGGCCTTGGCAGGATGGCTACACCTTC; cdr3_aa: CASSLRPWQDGYTF
cdr3_length: 18; clone_size: NA; d_call: TRBD2; v_call: TRBV4-1; j_call: TRBJ2-1; cdr3_nt: TGCGCCAGCAGCCAAGAAACCGGGACTAGCGCTACCTACAATGAGCAGTTCTTC; cdr3_aa: CASSQETGTSATYNEQFF
cdr3_length: 12; clone_size: NA; d_call: NA; v_call: TRBV2; j_call: TRBJ2-1; cdr3_nt: TGTGCCAGCAGTGATATAGGTCTACTCCAGTTCTTC; cdr3_aa: CASSDIGLLQFF
cdr3_length: 13; clone_size: NA; d_call: TRBD1; v_call: TRBV7-2; j_call: TRBJ1-2; cdr3_nt: TGTGCCAGCAGCTCCGGACAGGGCTACGGCTACACCTTC; cdr3_aa: CASSSGQGYGYTF
cdr3_length: 14; clone_size: NA; d_call: NA; v_call: TRBV2; j_call: TRBJ2-2; cdr3_nt: TGTGCCAGCAGACCCACCCGGGACACCGGGGAGCTGTTTTTT; cdr3_aa: CASRPTRDTGELFF
cdr3_length: 14; clone_size: NA; d_call: NA; v_call: TRBV7-9; j_call: TRBJ1-1; cdr3_nt: TGTGCCAGCAGTCGCGGGATGGAGAACACTGAAGCTTTCTTT; cdr3_aa: CASSRGMENTEAFF
cdr3_length: 15; clone_size: once; d_call: TRBD2; v_call: TRBV28; j_call: TRBJ2-1; cdr3_nt: TGTGCCAGCAGTGCCCTCGCGGGAGGGCCTGGTGAGCAGTTCTTC; cdr3_aa: CASSALAGGPGEQFF
cdr3_length: 15; clone_size: NA; d_call: NA; v_call: TRBV4-3; j_call: TRBJ2-1; cdr3_nt: TGCGCCAGCAGCCAAGAGTCAAGTTGGTACAATGAGCAGTTCTTC; cdr3_aa: CASSQESSWYNEQFF
cdr3_length: 15; clone_size: NA; d_call: NA; v_call: TRBV5-6; j_call: TRBJ1-3; cdr3_nt: TGTGCCAGCAGCGGGCACATCGGCTCTGGAAACACCATATATTTT; cdr3_aa: CASSGHIGSGNTIYF
cdr3_length: 15; clone_size: NA; d_call: NA; v_call: TRBV7-9; j_call: TRBJ1-3; cdr3_nt: TGTGCCAGCAGCTTAACATCTCGCTCTGGAAACACCATATATTTT; cdr3_aa: CASSLTSRSGNTIYF
cdr3_length: 16; clone_size: NA; d_call: TRBD2; v_call: TRBV5-4; j_call: TRBJ2-3; cdr3_nt: TGTGCCAGCCAAGGGGCGGGGGGGCCTCGGGAAGATACGCAGTATTTT; cdr3_aa: CASQGAGGPREDTQYF
cdr3_length: 16; clone_size: NA; d_call: NA; v_call: TRBV9; j_call: TRBJ2-7; cdr3_nt: TGTGCCAGCAGCGTCAACCCGGGACACAGCTCCTACGAGCAGTACTTC; cdr3_aa: CASSVNPGHSSYEQYF